The 30 T cell receptor beta chains listed next were all sequenced from one sample in a study of PD-L1 blockade in urothelial cancer. Sequenced by immunoSEQ multiplex PCR; TCRdb stores in-frame clones only, minus some. This sample has roughly 62,000 clones, with over 75% found just once. The sequencing used PBMCs, collected around atezolizumab (anti-PD-L1) treatment. The receptors here all came from a man aged 70 or older with urothelial cancer.

The chain uses TRBV14 and TRBJ2-7, with 10 bases fitting TRBD1. This CDR3 contains 14 residues. The germline CDR1 and CDR2 sequences are SGHDN and FVKESK. V shed 1 base, J shed 6 bases, and the junction held 3 bases outside the gene matches. The CDR3 nucleotides are TGTGCCAGCAGCCAAGTGACAGGGGGCCTCGAGCAGTACTTC. Amino acids: CASSQVTGGLEQYF.

The chain combines TRBV27 with TRBJ1-2, with 8 bases aligning to TRBD1. Per the germline V gene, CDR1 is MNHEY and CDR2 is SMNVEV (reference sequence). There are 16 residues in the CDR3. Trimming took 1 base from V and 8 from J; bases not matched to a gene: 12. The CDR3 region has the DNA TGTGCCAGCAGTTTATGGGGCCCTGACAGGGGTGGAGGCTACACCTTC. Protein product: CASSLWGPDRGGGYTF.

This clone was recorded once. The chain carries TRBV6-5 and TRBJ1-1; 9 positions agree with TRBD1. With V trimmed by 0 bases and J by 1 base, 0 bases remained unmatched. Germline V gene sequence: CDR1 MNHEY, CDR2 SVGAGI. CDR3 length equals 15 residues. CDR3 DNA sequence: TGTGCCAGCAGTTACTCGGACAGGGGGAACACTGAAGCTTTCTTT. This codes for CASSYSDRGNTEAFF.

This clone was counted once. This chain connects TRBV29-1 to TRBJ2-1, with 11 bases fitting TRBD2. This CDR3 region has 14 residues. V lost 3 bases, J lost 8 bases, and 6 bases stayed unmatched. Germline V gene data show CDR1 as SQVTM and CDR2 as ANQGSEA. This chain's CDR3 is CSVETSGIWDEQFF. The CDR3 DNA reads TGCAGCGTTGAGACTAGCGGGATTTGGGATGAGCAGTTCTTC.

The chain carries TRBV5-1 and TRBJ2-5, with TRBD1 as a possible D gene (6 bases). Per the germline V gene, CDR1 is SGHRS and CDR2 is YFSETQ. V lost 0 bases to trimming and J lost 4 bases, with 16 bases between them. The CDR3 totals 16 residues. The CDR3 DNA follows: TGCGCCAGCAGCTTGGCCCAGCAGGGGTCGGGAGAGACCCAGTACTTC. This gives the protein CASSLAQQGSGETQYF.

This rearrangement joins TRBV5-1 to TRBJ2-3; 7 positions match TRBD2. V was pared by 4 bases and J by 4 bases, with 6 bases of the junction left unmatched. Germline values: CDR1 SGHRS, CDR2 YFSETQ. There are 14 residues in the CDR3. The DNA for the CDR3 is TGCGCCAGCAGCCTAGGACGGGGGGCAGATACGCAGTATTTT. Its translation: CASSLGRGADTQYF. The full variable domain, rest sourced from reference TRBV5-1 and TRBJ2-3, is KAGVTQTPRYLIKTRGQQVTLSCSPISGHRSVSWYQQTPGQGLQFLFEYFSETQRNKGNFPGRFSGRQFSNSRSEMNVSTLELGDSALYLCASSLGRGADTQYFGPGTRLTVL.

In this sample, this clone turned up a few times. J is TRBJ1-1 and V is TRBV6-1, with no clear D. Germline V CDR1 and CDR2: MNHNS, SASEGT. CDR3 size: 13 residues. Trimming shortened V by 6 bases and J by 3 bases, and 11 bases separated the two germline ends. The CDR3 is CASRLSWDTEAFF. The CDR3 DNA reads as TGTGCCAGCAGACTATCCTGGGACACTGAAGCTTTCTTT.

This clone was counted between two and nine times. The chain uses TRBV7-8 and TRBJ1-5, with 8 positions matching TRBD1. The trim removed 5 bases at V and 4 bases at J, leaving 4 bases unmatched. This CDR3 is built from 14 residues. The germline V gene has CDR1 SGHVS and CDR2 FQNEAQ. CDR3 loop: CASSKTGVNQPQHF. The CDR3 nucleotides read TGTGCCAGCAGCAAGACAGGGGTGAATCAGCCCCAGCATTTT. Full variable domain (remainder filled in from reference TRBV7-8 and TRBJ1-5): GAGVSQSPRYKVAKRGQDVALRCDPISGHVSLFWYQQALGQGPEFLTYFQNEAQLDKSGLPSDRFFAERPEGSVSTLKIQRTQQEDSAVYLCASSKTGVNQPQHFGDGTRLSIL.

This clone came up once. V usage is TRBV4-1 and J usage is TRBJ2-2; TRBD2 is a possible D gene (5 bases). Germline CDR1 MGHRA, CDR2 YSYEKL. This CDR3 is built from 16 residues. The V gene lost 0 bases and the J gene lost 4 bases, with 12 bases spanning the gap. The CDR3 DNA reads TGCGCCAGCAGCCAAGAAGACGGGGTGAGCACCGGGGAGCTGTTTTTT. Amino acid sequence: CASSQEDGVSTGELFF.

This clone was seen just once. CDR3 in amino acids: CASRDRGYTEAFF. For the CDR3, the DNA is TGTGCCAGTAGGGACAGGGGTTATACTGAAGCTTTCTTT. This chain joins TRBV19 and TRBJ1-1, with 9 bases fitting TRBD1. CDR3 size: 13 residues. V trimming: 6 bases; J trimming: 5 bases; junction bases outside the gene matches: 4. The germline CDR1 and CDR2 sequences are LNHDA and SQIVND (reference sequence).

This clone was seen only once. The V call is TRBV7-8, the J call TRBJ1-4; D is uncertain. The germline V gene encodes CDR1 SGHVS and CDR2 FQNEAQ. The CDR3 totals 17 residues. V was clipped by 3 bases and J by 0 bases, with 14 bases between them. The CDR3 loop is CASSFLGPVPTNEKLFF. The CDR3 region has the DNA TGTGCCAGCAGCTTTCTTGGGCCAGTTCCAACTAATGAAAAACTGTTTTTT.

The table lists this clone with a few counts. V usage is TRBV5-6 and J usage is TRBJ2-7, with a weak D call TRBD1 (6 bases). Per the germline V gene, CDR1 is SGHDT and CDR2 is YYEEEE. V dropped 3 bases and J dropped 3 bases, with 19 bases sitting between them. The CDR3 is 16 amino acids. The CDR3 bases are TGTGCCAGCAGCTCGCCAACCAAGGTCAGGGGCTACGAGCAGTACTTC. It yields the protein CASSSPTKVRGYEQYF.

The gene calls are TRBV19 and TRBJ1-4; 9 bases agree with TRBD1. V shed 5 bases and J 6 bases; nucleotides not matched to a gene: 7. The CDR3 runs 15 residues. The germline V gene encodes CDR1 LNHDA and CDR2 SQIVND (reference sequence). The CDR3 DNA reads as TGTGCCAGTAGTCCCAGGACAGGGGCGGATGAAAAACTGTTTTTT. As protein: CASSPRTGADEKLFF. Variable domain in full (rest from reference TRBV19 and TRBJ1-4): DGGITQSPKYLFRKEGQNVTLSCEQNLNHDAMYWYRQDPGQGLRLIYYSQIVNDFQKGDIAEGYSVSREKKESFPLTVTSAQKNPTAFYLCASSPRTGADEKLFFGSGTQLSVL.

The chain joins TRBV15 to TRBJ2-6; no reliable D call. Trimming pared 0 bases from V and 0 bases from J, leaving 6 bases between. The CDR3 runs 16 residues. Germline assignment: CDR1 LNHNV and CDR2 YYDKDF (reference sequence). Here the CDR3 reads CATSRDGFSGANVLTF. The CDR3 DNA is TGTGCCACCAGCAGAGACGGGTTCTCTGGGGCCAACGTCCTGACTTTC.

This clone was seen only once. V and J are TRBV6-4 and TRBJ2-3, with 10 bases lining up with TRBD1. The germline gives CDR1 MRHNA, CDR2 SNTAGT. The CDR3 totals 13 residues. J gave up 3 bases and V 7 bases, and 1 base lay outside the gene matches. The CDR3 DNA follows: TGTGCCAGCAAGGACAGGGGGACAGATACGCAGTATTTT. It yields the protein CASKDRGTDTQYF.

This rearrangement joins TRBV28 to TRBJ1-1; D is ambiguous. Germline V lookup: CDR1 MDHEN, CDR2 SYDVKM. The length of the CDR3 is 13 residues. The V end was cut by 6 bases, the J end by 1 base, with 9 bases between. The CDR3 here is CASSLGRNTEAFF. The CDR3 nucleotides are TGTGCCAGCAGCCTCGGGAGGAACACTGAAGCTTTCTTT.

The rearrangement links TRBV6-6 to TRBJ1-5; D is uncertain. Germline-derived CDR1 and CDR2 are MNHNY and SVGAGI (reference sequence). Between the trimmed V and J ends, which lost 2 bases and 2 bases, there was a span of 7 bases. The CDR3 is 14 residues long. The CDR3 nucleotides are TGTGCCAGCAGTTACGCAGGTGGCAATCAGCCCCAGCATTTT. Its translation is CASSYAGGNQPQHF.

The chain combines TRBV5-6 with TRBJ2-1, with TRBD2 matching 12 bases. The CDR3 spans 18 residues. Germline V lookup: CDR1 SGHDT, CDR2 YYEEEE. Trimming cost V 0 bases and J 6 bases; bases outside gene matches: 10. CDR3 nucleotides: TGTGCCAGCAGCTTGGGCCCTCCTACTAGCGGGAGGTTCAATGAGCAGTTCTTC. Translating gives CASSLGPPTSGRFNEQFF. The complete variable domain, with remaining parts taken from reference TRBV5-6 and TRBJ2-1, reads DAGVTQSPTHLIKTRGQQVTLRCSPKSGHDTVSWYQQALGQGPQFIFQYYEEEERQRGNFPDRFSGHQFPNYSSELNVNALLLGDSALYLCASSLGPPTSGRFNEQFFGPGTRLTVL.

This chain links TRBV5-1 with TRBJ2-7; D remains ambiguous. The CDR3 sequence is 16 residues long. Trimming shortened V by 5 bases and J by 7 bases, and 25 bases separated the two germline ends. From germline, CDR1 is SGHRS and CDR2 YFSETQ. The CDR3: CASRSIPSSTTREQYF. In DNA, the CDR3 is TGCGCCAGCAGATCAATACCCTCCTCAACTACAAGAGAGCAGTACTTC.

V gene TRBV5-1 combines with J gene TRBJ2-5; a weak D match, TRBD1 (8 bases). This CDR3 has 14 residues. CDR1 SGHRS and CDR2 YFSETQ come from the germline V gene. Between the trimmed V and J ends, which lost 2 bases and 4 bases, there was a span of 12 bases. CDR3 DNA: TGCGCCAGCAGCTTCACAGGGGGGGGAGAGACCCAGTACTTC. Residues: CASSFTGGGETQYF.

In this sample, this clone turned up a few times. This chain links TRBV5-1 with TRBJ2-7, with D tentatively TRBD1 (6 bases). Between the trimmed V and J ends, which lost 0 bases and 5 bases, there was a span of 12 bases. The length of the CDR3 is 14 residues. Germline V gives CDR1 SGHRS, CDR2 YFSETQ. The CDR3 loop is CASSLAGRGNEQYF. The DNA for the CDR3 is TGCGCCAGCAGCTTGGCTGGCAGGGGAAACGAGCAGTACTTC.

V and J are TRBV4-2 and TRBJ2-3; the D is unclear. The V gene's germline CDR1 is LGHNA and CDR2 YNFKEQ. The V and J ends lost 0 bases and 0 bases respectively, with 13 bases between them. This CDR3 contains 17 residues. The CDR3 loop reads CASSQDFRFPSTDTQYF. For the CDR3, the DNA is TGTGCCAGCAGCCAAGATTTCCGTTTTCCTAGCACAGATACGCAGTATTTT.

The chain is built from TRBV6-1 and TRBJ2-1; a weak D match, TRBD1 (6 bases). V gave up 7 bases and J gave up 8 bases, with 15 bases separating them. This CDR3 contains 13 residues. Germline CDR1 is MNHNS and CDR2 is SASEGT. In DNA, the CDR3 is TGTGCCAGCAATCTAGGGGGTTCCGATGAGCAGTTCTTC. Encoded protein: CASNLGGSDEQFF.

CDR3 bases: TGTGCCAGCAGGGTTATTCGGAGGAACACTGAAGCTTTCTTT. Translated: CASRVIRRNTEAFF. This chain joins TRBV28 and TRBJ1-1; D remains ambiguous. Germline-derived CDR1 and CDR2 are MDHEN and SYDVKM. V lost 6 bases and J 1 base, leaving 12 bases between the germline ends. The CDR3 has 14 residues.

The V and J genes are TRBV6-6 and TRBJ1-5; 10 bases are a match to TRBD1. This CDR3 comprises 16 residues. Germline loops: CDR1 MNHNY, CDR2 SVGAGI (reference sequence). With V trimmed by 2 bases and J by 6 bases, 7 bases remained unmatched. CDR3 region: CASSYADRGNGQPQHF. In nucleotides, the CDR3 is TGTGCCAGCAGTTACGCGGACAGGGGGAACGGTCAGCCCCAGCATTTT.

The chain carries TRBV25-1 and TRBJ2-7; a weak D match, TRBD2 (6 bases). The germline V and J ends were trimmed by 3 bases and 3 bases, with 15 bases remaining between them. Germline V gene data show CDR1 as MGHDK and CDR2 as SYGVNS. The length of the CDR3 is 15 residues. The CDR3 region is CASSDRRGLNYEQYF. DNA for the CDR3: TGTGCCAGCAGTGATAGGAGGGGACTTAACTACGAGCAGTACTTC.

This clone is a singleton in its sample. The V and J genes are TRBV27 and TRBJ1-3; 7 positions agree with TRBD1. The CDR3 sequence is 15 residues long. Germline loops: CDR1 MNHEY, CDR2 SMNVEV (reference sequence). V gave up 6 bases and J gave up 4 bases; unmatched junction bases: 9. The CDR3 loop is CASSLTGATGNTIYF. The CDR3, as DNA: TGTGCCAGCAGCCTCACAGGGGCAACGGGAAACACCATATATTTT.

Here the CDR3 reads CASSLGGQGLGSTEAFF. CDR3 DNA: TGCGCCAGCAGCTTGGGGGGACAGGGGTTGGGGAGCACTGAAGCTTTCTTT. J is TRBJ1-1 and V is TRBV5-1, with TRBD1 matching 10 bases. The length of the CDR3 is 17 residues. The junction had 9 bases not matched to a gene; V was cut back by 0 bases and J by 4 bases. Germline CDR1 SGHRS, CDR2 YFSETQ.

The chain is built from TRBV25-1 and TRBJ1-1, with D uncertain. The CDR3 consists of 11 residues. From germline, CDR1 is MGHDK and CDR2 SYGVNS. V was trimmed by 8 bases and J by 6 bases, leaving 10 bases between them. This CDR3 reads CASVAVSEAFF. The CDR3 DNA reads TGTGCCAGCGTGGCAGTCTCTGAAGCTTTCTTT.

The chain combines TRBV5-1 with TRBJ2-2; D perhaps matches TRBD1 (6 bases). The CDR3 is 14 amino acids. Germline V lookup: CDR1 SGHRS, CDR2 YFSETQ. V was trimmed by 4 bases and J by 5 bases, leaving 12 bases between them. CDR3 sequence reads: CASSVPTGTGELFF. In nucleotides, the CDR3 is TGCGCCAGCAGCGTGCCCACAGGGACCGGGGAGCTGTTTTTT. Based on the CDR3 plus reference TRBV5-1 and TRBJ2-2, the full variable domain is KAGVTQTPRYLIKTRGQQVTLSCSPISGHRSVSWYQQTPGQGLQFLFEYFSETQRNKGNFPGRFSGRQFSNSRSEMNVSTLELGDSALYLCASSVPTGTGELFFGEGSRLTVL.